Each of the 22 T cell receptor beta chains below was sequenced from the same sample in a study of somatic mutations in cytotoxic T cells in rheumatoid arthritis. Some clones are missing from TCRdb's copy, which holds only in-frame ones; the method was immunoSEQ multiplex PCR. The table includes 25,000 to 30,000 clones, roughly 82% detected once. Input material: CD8+ T cells sorted from blood. These receptors originate from a man aged 45-60 years in good health.

This clone was seen once. The chain carries TRBV5-6 and TRBJ1-2; D ambiguous. The germline CDR1 and CDR2 sequences are SGHDT and YYEEEE. The V gene lost 0 bases and the J gene lost 3 bases, with 9 bases spanning the gap. The CDR3 covers 14 residues. The CDR3 spells CASSLEGSYYGYTF. Written as DNA, the CDR3 is TGTGCCAGCAGCTTGGAAGGCAGTTACTATGGCTACACCTTC.

J is TRBJ1-1 and V is TRBV27; D is unresolved. Germline lookup yields CDR1 MNHEY and CDR2 SMNVEV (reference sequence). Trimming pared 2 bases from V and 2 bases from J, leaving 12 bases between. The CDR3 covers 15 residues. CDR3 sequence: CASSLGSGLNTEAFF. The CDR3 DNA reads as TGTGCCAGCAGTTTAGGGTCTGGCCTAAACACTGAAGCTTTCTTT.

This clone turned up a few times. The chain links TRBV27 to TRBJ2-7; 10 bases are shared with TRBD1. With V trimmed by 6 bases and J by 7 bases, 6 bases remained unmatched. The CDR3 runs 13 residues. Germline-derived CDR1 and CDR2 are MNHEY and SMNVEV (reference sequence). The CDR3 reads CASRPGQGSEQYF. CDR3 DNA: TGTGCCAGCAGGCCGGGACAGGGGAGTGAGCAGTACTTC.

This chain links TRBV6-1 with TRBJ1-1; a weak D match, TRBD1 (5 bases). This CDR3 is 13 amino acids long. Germline CDR1 reads MNHNS; CDR2 reads SASEGT. Trimming removed 2 bases from V and 4 bases from J, with 8 bases in between. DNA of the CDR3: TGTGCCAGCAGTGAATGGGGGAGCACTGAAGCTTTCTTT. It is translated as CASSEWGSTEAFF.

The chain is built from TRBV28 and TRBJ2-7; D is ambiguous. The CDR3 is made up of 13 amino acids. Trimming took 2 bases from V and 4 from J, leaving 9 bases between them. CDR1 is MDHEN and CDR2 is SYDVKM in the germline V gene. The CDR3 DNA reads as TGTGCCAGCAGTTTACAAGTTTCGTACGAGCAGTACTTC. Protein product: CASSLQVSYEQYF.

V usage is TRBV27 and J usage is TRBJ2-1; D is unresolved. V was cut by 5 bases and J by 2 bases, with 10 bases left in between. This CDR3 is built from 14 residues. Germline lookup yields CDR1 MNHEY and CDR2 SMNVEV (reference sequence). This CDR3 reads CASSLRRAYNEQFF. The CDR3 DNA follows: TGTGCCAGCAGTCTACGAAGAGCCTACAATGAGCAGTTCTTC.

The V gene is TRBV29-1, the J gene TRBJ2-5; 9 bases match TRBD2. The J call is doubtful: the DNA matches TRBJ2-7 better. The CDR3 contains 15 residues. Germline assignment: CDR1 SQVTM and CDR2 ANQGSEA. This CDR3 reads CSVEASGKSSYEQYF. The CDR3 DNA is TGCAGCGTTGAGGCTAGCGGGAAAAGCTCCTACGAGCAGTACTTC.

The chain has TRBV7-6 and TRBJ2-6; the match to TRBD2 covers 8 bases. The junction had 8 bases not matched to a gene; V was cut back by 6 bases and J by 4 bases. Germline lookup yields CDR1 SGHVS and CDR2 FNYEAQ. CDR3 length: 16 amino acids. CDR3: CASRASGSGGANVLTF. As DNA, the CDR3 is TGTGCCAGCAGGGCCAGCGGGAGCGGCGGGGCCAACGTCCTGACTTTC.

Sample share makes this clone medium-sized. V gene TRBV2 combines with J gene TRBJ1-2; 7 bases are a match to TRBD1. The CDR3 is 16 residues long. Per germline, CDR1 SNHLY and CDR2 FYNNEI. J lost 0 bases, V lost 3 bases, and 7 bases had no gene match. The CDR3 bases are TGTGCCAGCAGTGATAAGGGGGCGCTCACTAACTATGGCTACACCTTC. Amino acid sequence: CASSDKGALTNYGYTF.

This chain joins TRBV6-6 and TRBJ1-2; D remains ambiguous. The CDR3 runs 15 residues. CDR1 is MNHNY, CDR2 SVGAGI, per germline (reference sequence). V lost 0 bases and J lost 2, with 10 bases in between. CDR3 residues: CASSYSRVNNYGYTF. CDR3 sequence (DNA): TGTGCCAGCAGTTACTCGAGGGTGAACAACTATGGCTACACCTTC.

A few counts support this clone. The V and J genes are TRBV7-9 and TRBJ1-2, with D perhaps TRBD1 (5 bases). With 3 bases removed from V and 0 bases from J, the gap between germline ends came to 14 bases. The germline CDR1 and CDR2 sequences are SEHNR and FQNEAQ (reference sequence). This CDR3 has 16 residues. The CDR3 DNA sequence: TGTGCCAGCAGCTTTGGCGGGACCTCTACTAACTATGGCTACACCTTC. Translated: CASSFGGTSTNYGYTF.

This clone was observed a handful of times. The gene calls are TRBV7-9 and TRBJ1-5; no clear D. From germline, CDR1 is SEHNR and CDR2 FQNEAQ (reference sequence). The CDR3 spans 14 residues. V shed 3 bases and J shed 4 bases, with 10 bases lying between them. CDR3 in DNA: TGTGCCAGCAGCTTGAACAGTACAAATCAGCCCCAGCATTTT. Amino acids: CASSLNSTNQPQHF.

This chain uses TRBV9 with TRBJ2-3; D is ambiguous. V was clipped by 2 bases and J by 3 bases, with 13 bases between them. Germline loops: CDR1 SGDLS, CDR2 YYNGEE. CDR3 size: 15 residues. This CDR3 reads CASSVLDRSTDTQYF. For the CDR3, the DNA is TGTGCCAGCAGCGTGCTGGACCGCAGTACAGATACGCAGTATTTT.

J is TRBJ2-7 and V is TRBV7-9; 9 bases are shared with TRBD2. CDR1 and CDR2 from the germline V gene are SEHNR and FQNEAQ (reference sequence). J gave up 2 bases and V 0 bases, and 5 bases lay outside the gene matches. This CDR3 is built from 16 residues. The CDR3 coding sequence is TGTGCCAGCAGCTTAGCTTTAGCGGGAGCCGCCTACGAGCAGTACTTC. It yields the protein CASSLALAGAAYEQYF.

The V call is TRBV5-4, the J call TRBJ1-1; D is perhaps TRBD1 (6 bases). The V and J ends lost 4 bases and 5 bases respectively, with 15 bases between them. The CDR3 runs 14 residues. Germline CDR1 reads SGHNT; CDR2 reads YYREEE (reference sequence). The CDR3 DNA reads as TGTGCCAGCAGCCCCACGGGGGGCAGTACTGAAGCTTTCTTT. Encoded protein: CASSPTGGSTEAFF. The whole variable domain, remainder taken from reference TRBV5-4 and TRBJ1-1, is ETGVTQSPTHLIKTRGQQVTLRCSSQSGHNTVSWYQQALGQGPQFIFQYYREEENGRGNFPPRFSGLQFPNYSSELNVNALELDDSALYLCASSPTGGSTEAFFGQGTRLTVV.

For the CDR3, the DNA is TGCAGCGTTGAAGCGTTCGGGGACAGGATCTATGGCTACACCTTC. This encodes CSVEAFGDRIYGYTF. This chain connects TRBV29-1 to TRBJ1-2; 8 bases fit TRBD1. This CDR3 spans 15 amino acids. V shed 1 base and J 4 bases; nucleotides not matched to a gene: 8. Germline V gene data show CDR1 as SQVTM and CDR2 as ANQGSEA.

This clone has just a few counts. The V and J genes are TRBV6-6 and TRBJ2-2, with D maybe TRBD1 (6 bases). The CDR3 contains 13 residues. Germline V gene lookup returns CDR1 MNHNY and CDR2 SVGAGI (reference sequence). Deletions cut 6 bases from V and 9 bases from J, with 14 bases between. The CDR3 DNA reads TGTGCCAGCAGAGAGGAAGGGGGTCGGGAGCTGTTTTTT. This encodes CASREEGGRELFF.

The chain is built from TRBV13 and TRBJ2-5; TRBD1 is a possible D gene (6 bases). V gave up 3 bases and J gave up 4 bases, with 12 bases separating them. This CDR3 is built from 14 residues. Germline V gene data show CDR1 as PRHDT and CDR2 as FYEKMQ (reference sequence). This CDR3 reads CASSFIGGGETQYF. The CDR3 region has the DNA TGTGCCAGCAGCTTTATAGGGGGTGGAGAGACCCAGTACTTC.

This chain connects TRBV25-1 to TRBJ2-7, with 11 bases matching TRBD2. Germline CDR1 reads MGHDK; CDR2 reads SYGVNS. This CDR3 comprises 15 residues. The junction had 9 bases not matched to a gene; V was cut back by 8 bases and J by 3 bases. The CDR3 region is CASGVRLAGNYEQYF. CDR3 DNA: TGTGCCAGCGGCGTTCGACTAGCGGGAAACTACGAGCAGTACTTC.

This chain uses TRBV28 with TRBJ2-1; D ambiguous. The ends were cut back, 7 bases at V and 5 bases at J, with 15 bases in the middle. This CDR3 spans 14 amino acids. In germline, CDR1 is MDHEN, CDR2 SYDVKM. The CDR3 protein is CASTPFGWDNEQFF. DNA for the CDR3: TGTGCCAGCACCCCTTTTGGATGGGACAATGAGCAGTTCTTC.

The rearrangement uses TRBV30 and TRBJ2-3; no definite D call. CDR1 and CDR2 from the germline V gene are GTSNPN and SVGIG (reference sequence). V was cut by 5 bases and J by 2 bases, with 14 bases left in between. The CDR3 loop spans 14 amino acids. The chain's CDR3 is CAWSLGGSTDTQYF. The CDR3, as DNA: TGTGCCTGGTCCCTGGGCGGCTCCACAGATACGCAGTATTTT.

CDR3 in DNA: TGTGCCAGCAGCCCAGACAGACTGAACACTGAAGCTTTCTTT. This translates into CASSPDRLNTEAFF. The gene calls are TRBV5-4 and TRBJ1-1; a weak D match, TRBD1 (5 bases). CDR3 length equals 14 residues. V lost 4 bases to trimming and J lost 0 bases, with 10 bases between them. Germline loops: CDR1 SGHNT, CDR2 YYREEE (reference sequence).